This T cell receptor beta chain was documented in a study of CD8+CD57+ T cells in acquired aplastic anemia. Whole-study context: CD4+ cells from healthy donors averaged about 10.8 million reads.

Genomic DNA, serving as template, underwent TCR beta VDJ and CDR3 profiling. TCRdb reanalysed the reads using MiXCR and keeps one entry per CDR3 protein. Of some 200,000 distinct CDR3 sequences listed, around 60% are singletons. This clonotype was counted many times. The sample taken for sequencing was sorted CD4+, CD8+, or CD8+CD57+ T cells (not recorded which) from PBMCs. The TCR was taken from a human donor in good health.

Here the CDR3 DNA reads TGTGCCAGCAGCTCCGAAATTTTTTACGAGCAGTACTTC. It encodes CASSSEIFYEQYF. V gene TRBV5-8 combines with J gene TRBJ2-7; D unclear. V was clipped by 3 bases and J by 4 bases, with 11 bases between them. CDR3 length: 13 amino acids. CDR1 and CDR2 (germline): SGHTS, YDEGEE.